Below are 30 T cell receptor beta chains sequenced from a single sample in a study of follicular helper T cells after annual influenza vaccination. The time point was: 2014-2015 season, pre-vaccination. Sequencing was performed with immunoSEQ multiplex PCR; in TCRdb, only in-frame clones are kept and a portion is missing. The sample has about 15,000 clones, approximately 78% seen once. Sequencing was performed on CXCR5- memory CD4+ T cells sorted from blood, taken on the day of influenza vaccination. The receptors were gathered from an adult who received the influenza vaccine.

This clone has more than one count but fewer than ten. V and J are TRBV25-1 and TRBJ1-1; D remains unclear. With 3 bases removed from V and 6 bases from J, the gap between germline ends came to 17 bases. This CDR3 has 15 amino acids. CDR1 and CDR2 from the germline V gene are MGHDK and SYGVNS. The CDR3 nucleotides are TGTGCCAGCAGTGAGAGAAACCTAGCTCCCGCTGAAGCTTTCTTT. Translation: CASSERNLAPAEAFF.

This clone was counted between two and nine times. J is TRBJ2-1 and V is TRBV4-2; the D gene is possibly TRBD2 (6 bases). This CDR3 comprises 17 residues. The V end lost 0 bases, the J end lost 5 bases, and 17 bases lay between the germline ends. From germline, CDR1 is LGHNA and CDR2 YNFKEQ. CDR3 in amino acids: CASSQDSWGVGHNEQFF. DNA of the CDR3: TGTGCCAGCAGCCAAGATAGTTGGGGGGTGGGTCACAATGAGCAGTTCTTC.

The chain employs TRBV25-1 and TRBJ2-5, with TRBD2 matching over 10 bases. Germline assignment: CDR1 MGHDK and CDR2 SYGVNS. J lost 5 bases, V lost 3 bases, and 6 bases had no gene match. The CDR3 runs to 15 residues. The CDR3 bases are TGTGCCAGCAGTGAGACTAGCGGGTATATGGAGACCCAGTACTTC. Encoded protein: CASSETSGYMETQYF.

The chain links TRBV6-6 to TRBJ2-5, with 11 bases identical to TRBD1. CDR1 and CDR2 (germline): MNHNY, SVGAGI (reference sequence). The CDR3 length is 15 residues. J lost 5 bases, V lost 2 bases, and 4 bases had no gene match. The CDR3, as DNA: TGTGCCAGCAGTTACCCCGGACAGGGGGCTGAGACCCAGTACTTC. Its translation is CASSYPGQGAETQYF.

V usage is TRBV7-9 and J usage is TRBJ1-2; weak D call: TRBD1 (5 bases). CDR1 is SEHNR, CDR2 FQNEAQ, per germline (reference sequence). This CDR3 region has 11 residues. V lost 6 bases, J lost 8 bases, and 10 bases lay in between. The CDR3 DNA reads as TGTGCCAGCAGTCAGAACAGGGGCTACACCTTC. This gives the protein CASSQNRGYTF. The whole variable domain, filled in from reference TRBV7-9 and TRBJ1-2, reads DTGVSQNPRHKITKRGQNVTFRCDPISEHNRLYWYRQTLGQGPEFLTYFQNEAQLEKSRLLSDRFSAERPKGSFSTLEIQRTEQGDSAMYLCASSQNRGYTFGSGTRLTVV.

This clone was counted only a few times. This chain uses TRBV2 with TRBJ2-3, with D perhaps being TRBD1 or TRBD2 (6 bases each). The CDR3 totals 14 residues. CDR1 and CDR2 (germline): SNHLY, FYNNEI. V dropped 4 bases and J dropped 4 bases, with 12 bases sitting between them. CDR3 nucleotides: TGTGCCAGCAGTGTAACGGGGGCACCAGATACGCAGTATTTT. It codes for CASSVTGAPDTQYF.

The chain has TRBV30 and TRBJ1-4; 7 bases are a match to TRBD1. V lost 7 bases to trimming and J lost 5 bases; unmatched junction nucleotides: 10. CDR3 length equals 14 residues. Germline values: CDR1 GTSNPN, CDR2 SVGIG (reference sequence). CDR3 amino acids: CALTQGEDNEKLFF. The CDR3 DNA sequence: TGTGCCTTGACCCAGGGGGAGGACAATGAAAAACTGTTTTTT.

This chain uses TRBV7-3 with TRBJ2-3, with D possibly being TRBD2 (5 bases). The V gene's germline CDR1 is SGHTA and CDR2 FQGTGA. The V and J ends lost 4 bases and 4 bases respectively, with 21 bases between them. There are 17 residues in the CDR3. The CDR3 sequence: CASSSTLRGSGPDTQYF. The DNA of the CDR3 is TGTGCCAGCAGCTCAACCCTCCGGGGATCGGGTCCAGATACGCAGTATTTT. The full variable domain, its missing parts supplied by reference TRBV7-3 and TRBJ2-3, is GAGVSQTPSNKVTEKGKYVELRCDPISGHTALYWYRQSLGQGPEFLIYFQGTGAADDSGLPNDRFFAVRPEGSVSTLKIQRTERGDSAVYLCASSSTLRGSGPDTQYFGPGTRLTVL.

This chain joins TRBV18 and TRBJ2-5, with 7 bases aligning to TRBD1. Unmatched junction bases numbered 12, after V lost 2 bases and J lost 0 bases. From germline, CDR1 is KGHSH and CDR2 LQKENI. The CDR3 runs to 18 residues. CDR3 amino acids: CASSPTGTVRGNQETQYF. CDR3 in DNA: TGTGCCAGCTCACCAACCGGGACAGTCAGGGGAAACCAAGAGACCCAGTACTTC.

The chain combines TRBV19 with TRBJ1-2; perhaps TRBD1 as D (6 bases). The ends were cut back, 6 bases at V and 4 bases at J, with 15 bases in the middle. Germline values: CDR1 LNHDA, CDR2 SQIVND (reference sequence). The CDR3 extends over 14 amino acids. CDR3 DNA: TGTGCCAGTAGCAAGGACAGCCCGGGCTATGGCTACACCTTC. Protein: CASSKDSPGYGYTF.

This clone was observed once. This chain uses TRBV18 with TRBJ1-4; D is undetermined. Germline CDR1 KGHSH, CDR2 LQKENI. The CDR3 length is 17 residues. The V and J ends lost 3 bases and 2 bases respectively, with 16 bases between them. CDR3 nucleotide sequence: TGTGCCAGCTCACCGGTCACTGGGTATGGGACTAATGAAAAACTGTTTTTT. Encoded protein: CASSPVTGYGTNEKLFF.

V gene TRBV5-1 combines with J gene TRBJ2-1; 10 nucleotides match TRBD2. The CDR3 length is 14 residues. The germline V gene encodes CDR1 SGHRS and CDR2 YFSETQ. V dropped 7 bases and J dropped 8; count of bases not matched to a gene: 9. CDR3 region: CASCRSGGMYEQFF. DNA of the CDR3: TGCGCCAGCTGCCGTAGCGGGGGGATGTATGAGCAGTTCTTC.

This clone was detected only a few times. The chain has TRBV7-9 and TRBJ1-5; TRBD1 is a possible D gene (6 bases). Germline V gives CDR1 SEHNR, CDR2 FQNEAQ (reference sequence). Trimming stripped 5 bases from V and 0 bases from J, with 14 bases between. The CDR3 covers 16 residues. CDR3 sequence (DNA): TGTGCCAGCAGCCTGGGGGGGCCTTATAGCAATCAGCCCCAGCATTTT. This gives the protein CASSLGGPYSNQPQHF. Based on the CDR3 plus reference TRBV7-9 and TRBJ1-5, the full variable domain is DTGVSQNPRHKITKRGQNVTFRCDPISEHNRLYWYRQTLGQGPEFLTYFQNEAQLEKSRLLSDRFSAERPKGSFSTLEIQRTEQGDSAMYLCASSLGGPYSNQPQHFGDGTRLSIL.

This clone was seen a handful of times. This sequence joins TRBV2 and TRBJ2-7; D is uncertain. With 3 bases removed from V and 4 bases from J, the gap between germline ends came to 4 bases. The CDR3 runs to 11 residues. Germline-derived CDR1 and CDR2 are SNHLY and FYNNEI. The CDR3 reads CASSDRYEQYF. CDR3 nucleotides: TGTGCCAGCAGTGACAGGTACGAGCAGTACTTC. Based on the CDR3 plus reference TRBV2 and TRBJ2-7, the full variable domain is EPEVTQTPSHQVTQMGQEVILRCVPISNHLYFYWYRQILGQKVEFLVSFYNNEISEKSEIFDDQFSVERPDGSNFTLKIRSTKLEDSAMYFCASSDRYEQYFGPGTRLTVT.

CDR3: CASSYPRDLNYGYTF. In nucleotides, the CDR3 is TGTGCCAGCAGTTACCCCAGGGACCTAAACTATGGCTACACCTTC. This chain uses TRBV6-5 with TRBJ1-2, with a weak D call TRBD1 (5 bases). CDR3 length equals 15 residues. V lost 2 bases and J lost 2, with 12 bases in between. Germline values: CDR1 MNHEY, CDR2 SVGAGI.

The J gene is TRBJ2-2, the V gene TRBV10-3, with D possibly being TRBD2 (7 bases). V lost 7 bases and J 3 bases, leaving 12 bases between the germline ends. This CDR3 comprises 14 residues. Per the germline V gene, CDR1 is ENHRY and CDR2 is SYGVKD. CDR3 nucleotides: TGTGCCATCAAGGGGGGGGCGGACACCGGGGAGCTGTTTTTT. Translated: CAIKGGADTGELFF.

The chain combines TRBV11-3 with TRBJ2-1; 12 bases agree with TRBD2. Germline CDR1 reads SGHNT; CDR2 reads YENEEA. V lost 3 bases to trimming and J lost 6 bases; unmatched junction nucleotides: 9. The CDR3 totals 17 residues. The CDR3 DNA sequence: TGTGCCAGCAGCTTGGAGCTAGCGGGGGGGCCGGGCAATGAGCAGTTCTTC. As protein: CASSLELAGGPGNEQFF.

The chain is built from TRBV4-1 and TRBJ1-5; 7 bases are shared with TRBD1. The V gene end was trimmed by 7 bases and the J gene end by 3 bases; junction bases not matched to a gene: 12. The CDR3 spans 16 residues. The germline gives CDR1 MGHRA, CDR2 YSYEKL. As DNA, the CDR3 is TGCGCCAGCACTCAGGACGGGACAGTGAACAATCAGCCCCAGCATTTT. Translation gives CASTQDGTVNNQPQHF.

The count of this clone is one. Written as DNA, the CDR3 is TGTGCCAGTAGTATGATCCGGACCGGGTCGGATGGCTACACCTTC. Translation: CASSMIRTGSDGYTF. The V and J genes are TRBV19 and TRBJ1-2; no definite D call. Germline CDR1 is LNHDA and CDR2 is SQIVND (reference sequence). The germline V and J ends were trimmed by 3 bases and 6 bases, with 17 bases remaining between them. The CDR3 is made up of 15 amino acids.

This chain connects TRBV7-2 to TRBJ2-5; D remains unclear. In germline, CDR1 is SGHTA, CDR2 FQGNSA. The CDR3 is made up of 12 amino acids. V was pared by 1 base and J by 7 bases, with 7 bases between. The CDR3 region has the DNA TGTGCCAGCAGCTTAGTCAGAGGGACCCAGTACTTC. Its translation is CASSLVRGTQYF.

The chain is built from TRBV11-3 and TRBJ1-6; the D is unclear. V was pared by 4 bases and J by 0 bases, with 13 bases between. The CDR3 loop spans 17 amino acids. Germline V CDR1 and CDR2: SGHNT, YENEEA. The CDR3 loop is CASSSRTESSYNSPLHF. In DNA form, the CDR3 reads TGTGCCAGCAGCTCGCGGACTGAGAGCTCCTATAATTCACCCCTCCACTTT.

The gene calls are TRBV7-2 and TRBJ1-1, with TRBD1 as a possible D gene (5 bases). There are 16 residues in the CDR3. The germline V gene has CDR1 SGHTA and CDR2 FQGNSA. V gave up 2 bases and J gave up 1 base, with 14 bases separating them. CDR3 protein: CASSLRSPGENTEAFF. CDR3 nucleotides: TGTGCCAGCAGCTTAAGATCGCCGGGGGAGAACACTGAAGCTTTCTTT.

The CDR3 sequence is CASSPGTGGYEQYF. The CDR3 nucleotides are TGTGCCAGCTCACCAGGGACAGGGGGCTACGAGCAGTACTTC. The J gene is TRBJ2-7, the V gene TRBV18, with 11 bases aligning to TRBD1. Germline lookup yields CDR1 KGHSH and CDR2 LQKENI. The V and J ends lost 2 bases and 3 bases, in that order; junction bases with no gene match: 0. CDR3 length: 14 residues.

The chain employs TRBV28 and TRBJ1-2, with unresolved D. The CDR3 has 16 residues. Trimming stripped 5 bases from V and 4 bases from J, with 20 bases between. Looked up from germline, CDR1 is MDHEN and CDR2 is SYDVKM. CDR3 in amino acids: CASSATTPEGSYGYTF. The CDR3 region has the DNA TGTGCCAGCAGTGCCACTACTCCGGAGGGTAGCTATGGCTACACCTTC.

The gene calls are TRBV14 and TRBJ1-3; D is unresolved. CDR3 length equals 16 residues. In germline, CDR1 is SGHDN, CDR2 FVKESK. V shed 0 bases and J shed 3 bases, with 12 bases lying between them. The CDR3 is CASSQESTVVGNTIYF. The CDR3 coding sequence is TGTGCCAGCAGCCAAGAGAGTACTGTAGTTGGAAACACCATATATTTT.

The V gene is TRBV5-1, the J gene TRBJ2-3, with D maybe TRBD1 (6 bases). The ends were cut back, 4 bases at V and 4 bases at J, with 19 bases in the middle. The CDR3 runs 16 residues. Germline V gene data show CDR1 as SGHRS and CDR2 as YFSETQ. The CDR3 coding sequence is TGCGCCAGCAGCAGCGACAGGACCCGAGGGGCAGATACGCAGTATTTT. Amino acids: CASSSDRTRGADTQYF.

This chain uses TRBV2 with TRBJ2-3; TRBD2 matches 11 bases. The CDR3 has 16 residues. The V gene end was trimmed by 6 bases and the J gene end by 2 bases; junction bases not matched to a gene: 7. Germline V gene sequence: CDR1 SNHLY, CDR2 FYNNEI. The CDR3 region is CASRPGLAVFTDTQYF. The CDR3 DNA follows: TGTGCCAGCAGGCCGGGACTAGCGGTTTTCACAGATACGCAGTATTTT.

This chain links TRBV11-3 with TRBJ2-3; D is uncertain. The CDR3 is 16 amino acids. Germline V lookup: CDR1 SGHNT, CDR2 YENEEA. Trimming removed 1 base at V and 0 bases at J, with 11 bases between. CDR3 residues: CASSLAAGSSTDTQYF. DNA of the CDR3: TGTGCCAGCAGCTTAGCAGCCGGATCTAGCACAGATACGCAGTATTTT.

This clone was counted between two and nine times. This chain connects TRBV7-8 to TRBJ2-7, with D maybe TRBD2 (6 bases). There are 15 residues in the CDR3. Germline CDR1 is SGHVS and CDR2 is FQNEAQ. V was clipped by 1 base and J by 1 base, with 11 bases between them. DNA for the CDR3: TGTGCCAGCAGCTTAGAGCTAGCGATATCCTACGAGCAGTACTTC. It yields the protein CASSLELAISYEQYF.

The chain joins TRBV7-2 to TRBJ2-2; no clear D gene. The CDR3 spans 16 residues. Germline V gene data show CDR1 as SGHTA and CDR2 as FQGNSA. The V and J ends lost 1 base and 3 bases respectively, with 12 bases between them. CDR3 nucleotide sequence: TGTGCCAGCAGCTTAGAATCCAGGTCGTACACCGGGGAGCTGTTTTTT. Its translation is CASSLESRSYTGELFF.